This TCR beta chain originates from a study of OX40 agonist ivuxolimab in advanced cancers. A remark on this clone: What it recognizes is unknown.

Regarding the study as a whole: Also present in some nonresponders was a low level of normalized T-cell clonal expansion.

V was trimmed by 3 bases and J by 0 bases, leaving 11 bases between them. CDR3 length: 15 residues. The germline V gene encodes CDR1 SEHNR and CDR2 FQNEAQ (reference sequence). Method: immunoSEQ multiplex PCR; TCRdb's copy keeps in-frame clones and lacks some. The sample yields 100,000 to 150,000 clones, 85% to 95% seen once. This rearrangement joins TRBV7-9 to TRBJ1-1; D gene uncertain. The specimen comprised CD4+ or CD8+ T cells sorted from blood, sampled in a trial of the OX40 agonist ivuxolimab. The sequence came from an adult with an advanced solid tumor such as melanoma, head and neck, liver or kidney cancer. The CDR3 reads CASSFTGRMNTEAFF. The CDR3 DNA reads TGTGCCAGCAGCTTTACCGGACGAATGAACACTGAAGCTTTCTTT.